The subject of this entry is one TCR beta chain. Its antigen is still unknown. This entry is derived from a study of CD8+ T cells in alopecia areata. Whole-study findings and limits: The study found higher clonality in lesional than normal scalp, especially in alopecia totalis/universalis.

V dropped 2 bases and J dropped 8 bases, with 10 bases sitting between them. Germline loops: CDR1 SGHDT, CDR2 YYEEEE. The CDR3 totals 12 residues. Sequencing used cDNA as its template, made by extracting RNA and reverse transcribing it. Assay: immunoSEQ multiplex PCR; the TCRdb copy retains only in-frame clones and omits some. The sample records around 250,000 clones, less than 80% being singletons. This TCR was recovered from a human donor with alopecia areata. Sequenced here: CD4+ T cells sorted from blood, sampled at week 0. This rearrangement joins TRBV5-6 to TRBJ2-5; D is possibly TRBD1 (6 bases). CDR3 in amino acids: CASSFKGETQYF. In DNA form, the CDR3 reads TGTGCCAGCAGCTTTAAGGGGGAAACCCAGTACTTC. The complete variable domain, with remaining parts taken from reference TRBV5-6 and TRBJ2-5, reads DAGVTQSPTHLIKTRGQQVTLRCSPKSGHDTVSWYQQALGQGPQFIFQYYEEEERQRGNFPDRFSGHQFPNYSSELNVNALLLGDSALYLCASSFKGETQYFGPGTRLLVL.